The 4 T cell receptor beta chains below come from one sample, sequenced in a study of regulatory and conventional T cells in RAG deficiency. Clones were read by immunoSEQ multiplex PCR, and TCRdb kept only the in-frame ones, dropping some. The top ten hold under 0.2% of the sample, which has 25,000 to 35,000 clones, around 96% seen once. The sorted conventional CD4+ T cells were CD25-low and CD127-high, with genomic DNA sequenced. The same sample was also studied in work on regulatory T cells. From that study: The primer mix had 52 TRBV and 13 TRBJ primers.

The sample was CD25- CD4+ T cells sorted from blood. These receptors were collected from a human donor in good health.

This clone has more than one count but fewer than ten. The identical CDR3 is also encoded by other nucleotide sequences in the sample. The chain carries TRBV19 and TRBJ1-6; 10 bases line up with TRBD1. Germline V gives CDR1 LNHDA, CDR2 SQIVND (reference sequence). Losses at the gene ends were 5 bases for V and 10 bases for J; bases not matched to a gene: 14. CDR3 length: 17 amino acids. The CDR3 here is CASSPSPGQGSESPLHF. The DNA of the CDR3 is TGTGCCAGTAGTCCCTCCCCGGGACAGGGGAGCGAATCACCCCTCCACTTT.

The chain combines TRBV20-1 with TRBJ2-3, with a tentative D call TRBD1 (6 bases). CDR3 length: 11 amino acids. Trimming removed 6 bases from V and 10 bases from J, with 14 bases in between. Germline lookup yields CDR1 DFQATT and CDR2 SNEGSKA (reference sequence). CDR3 sequence: CSAQLGAAQYF. The CDR3 DNA reads as TGCAGTGCCCAGTTGGGGGCGGCGCAGTATTTT.

The genes are TRBV7-2 and TRBJ2-3; 7 nucleotides align to TRBD1. Germline lookup yields CDR1 SGHTA and CDR2 FQGNSA. This CDR3 region has 15 residues. After removal of 6 bases from V and 1 base from J, the junction contained 7 bases not matched to a gene. Here the CDR3 reads CASRAGTVRTDTQYF. For the CDR3, the DNA is TGTGCCAGCAGAGCCGGGACAGTACGCACAGATACGCAGTATTTT.

This sequence joins TRBV5-1 and TRBJ1-4; TRBD1 might be the D (5 bases). From germline, CDR1 is SGHRS and CDR2 YFSETQ. Trimming took off 3 bases at V and 6 bases at J, with 18 bases between the two ends. This CDR3 contains 16 residues. CDR3 sequence: CASSYYSGLGDEKLFF. In DNA, the CDR3 is TGCGCCAGCAGCTACTACTCAGGGTTAGGTGATGAAAAACTGTTTTTT.